A single sample gave rise to the 9 T cell receptor beta chains below, sequenced in a study of long-term antiretroviral therapy in people with HIV. Survey-level immunoSEQ v3.0 assays were run. Clones were sequenced by immunoSEQ multiplex PCR, and TCRdb holds only the in-frame ones, with some missing. The repertoire holds about 24,000 clones, with 80% to 90% as singletons. The sequences come from unsorted PBMCs, collected 3 years after starting antiretroviral therapy. These receptors were taken from a man aged 50 to 59 with HIV.

The rearrangement joins TRBV7-2 to TRBJ2-7; 9 positions agree with TRBD1. The CDR3 totals 15 residues. Germline CDR1 is SGHTA and CDR2 is FQGNSA. The J segment lost 5 bases and the V segment lost 3 bases, leaving 8 bases of the junction unmatched. The CDR3 region has the DNA TGTGCCAGCAGCTTGGCCGGGACAGGGTCCCACGAGCAGTACTTC. Its translation is CASSLAGTGSHEQYF.

The chain uses TRBV7-9 and TRBJ2-3, with 10 nucleotides matching TRBD2. Germline assignment: CDR1 SEHNR and CDR2 FQNEAQ (reference sequence). V was clipped by 5 bases and J by 7 bases; unmatched bases: 12. This CDR3 spans 16 amino acids. CDR3: CASSPPGGTSVHTQYF. The CDR3 DNA reads as TGTGCCAGCAGCCCGCCGGGGGGGACTAGCGTCCATACGCAGTATTTT.

CDR3: CATSRAPGNQPQHF. CDR3 in DNA: TGTGCCACCAGCAGAGCCCCGGGGAATCAGCCCCAGCATTTT. V gene TRBV15 combines with J gene TRBJ1-5, with D hard to call. CDR3 length equals 14 residues. From germline, CDR1 is LNHNV and CDR2 YYDKDF (reference sequence). Trimming took 1 base from V and 4 from J, leaving 8 bases between them. Based on the CDR3 plus reference TRBV15 and TRBJ1-5, the full variable domain is DAMVIQNPRYQVTQFGKPVTLSCSQTLNHNVMYWYQQKSSQAPKLLFHYYDKDFNNEADTPDNFQSRRPNTSFCFLDIRSPGLGDTAMYLCATSRAPGNQPQHFGDGTRLSIL.

V is TRBV7-2 and J is TRBJ2-2; TRBD2 is a possible D gene (6 bases). V gave up 5 bases and J gave up 2 bases, with 15 bases separating them. Germline assignment: CDR1 SGHTA and CDR2 FQGNSA. The CDR3 consists of 16 residues. CDR3 in DNA: TGTGCCAGCAGCCTCCGCTGGGGGGACAACACCGGGGAGCTGTTTTTT. Residues: CASSLRWGDNTGELFF.

This chain joins TRBV18 and TRBJ2-5, with 7 bases matching TRBD2. The CDR3 totals 14 residues. The V gene end was trimmed by 6 bases and the J gene end by 4 bases; junction bases not matched to a gene: 8. The germline CDR1 and CDR2 sequences are KGHSH and LQKENI. This chain's CDR3 is CASSITGGRETQYF. The CDR3 nucleotides are TGTGCCAGCTCTATAACGGGAGGAAGAGAGACCCAGTACTTC.

V and J are TRBV7-8 and TRBJ2-3; D is unclear. Germline V gene data show CDR1 as SGHVS and CDR2 as FQNEAQ. The length of the CDR3 is 13 residues. V was cut by 5 bases and J by 2 bases, with 8 bases left in between. CDR3 bases: TGTGCCAGCAGCGTAGGCCTCACAGATACGCAGTATTTT. Translating gives CASSVGLTDTQYF.

This rearrangement joins TRBV7-9 to TRBJ2-7; possibly TRBD2 for D (5 bases). Per germline, CDR1 SEHNR and CDR2 FQNEAQ (reference sequence). CDR3 size: 19 residues. Trimming left V 2 bases short and J 3 bases short, with 26 bases between. This CDR3 reads CASSLIRAAEAQFFYEQYF. The DNA of the CDR3 is TGTGCCAGCAGCTTAATAAGAGCGGCGGAAGCCCAGTTTTTCTACGAGCAGTACTTC.

The V call is TRBV14, the J call TRBJ2-7; 14 bases are a match to TRBD2. The CDR3 has 13 residues. Germline V gene sequence: CDR1 SGHDN, CDR2 FVKESK. After removal of 9 bases from V and 7 bases from J, the junction contained 5 bases not matched to a gene. CDR3 DNA sequence: TGTGCCAGTGGGACTAGCGGGAGTCGTGAGCAGTACTTC. Translation: CASGTSGSREQYF.

V gene TRBV5-4 combines with J gene TRBJ2-5; D is unresolved. Per the germline V gene, CDR1 is SGHNT and CDR2 is YYREEE (reference sequence). This CDR3 comprises 12 residues. V shed 4 bases and J shed 2 bases, with 6 bases lying between them. CDR3: CASSQAQETQYF. Written as DNA, the CDR3 is TGTGCCAGCAGCCAGGCTCAAGAGACCCAGTACTTC.